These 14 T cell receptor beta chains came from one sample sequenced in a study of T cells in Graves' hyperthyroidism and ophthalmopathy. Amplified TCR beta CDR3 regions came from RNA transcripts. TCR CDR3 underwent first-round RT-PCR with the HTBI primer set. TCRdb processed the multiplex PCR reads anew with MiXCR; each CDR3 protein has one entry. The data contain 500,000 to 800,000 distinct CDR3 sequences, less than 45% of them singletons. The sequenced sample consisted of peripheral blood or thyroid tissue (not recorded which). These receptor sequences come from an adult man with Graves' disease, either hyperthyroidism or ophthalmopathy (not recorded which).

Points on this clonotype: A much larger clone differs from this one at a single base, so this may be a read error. The CDR3 sequence is CAGSLGQMYGYTF. CDR3 nucleotide sequence: TGCGCCGGCAGCCTGGGACAGATGTATGGCTACACCTTC. The chain has TRBV4-1 and TRBJ1-2; 7 bases align to TRBD1. CDR3 length: 13 amino acids. CDR1 and CDR2 from the germline V gene are MGHRA and YSYEKL.

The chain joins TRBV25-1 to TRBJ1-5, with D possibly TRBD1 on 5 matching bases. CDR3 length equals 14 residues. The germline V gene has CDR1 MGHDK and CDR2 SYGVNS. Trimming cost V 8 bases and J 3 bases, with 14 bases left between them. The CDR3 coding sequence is TGTGCCAGCCCCGCCTCGGGGACCAATCAGCCCCAGCATTTT. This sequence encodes CASPASGTNQPQHF.

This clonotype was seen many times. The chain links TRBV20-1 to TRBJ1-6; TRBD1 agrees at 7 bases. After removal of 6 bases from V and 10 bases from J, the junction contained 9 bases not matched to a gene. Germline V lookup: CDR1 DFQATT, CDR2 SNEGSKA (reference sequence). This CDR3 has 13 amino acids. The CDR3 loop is CSAAPDRRSPLHF. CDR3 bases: TGCAGTGCCGCGCCGGACAGGCGCTCACCCCTCCACTTT.

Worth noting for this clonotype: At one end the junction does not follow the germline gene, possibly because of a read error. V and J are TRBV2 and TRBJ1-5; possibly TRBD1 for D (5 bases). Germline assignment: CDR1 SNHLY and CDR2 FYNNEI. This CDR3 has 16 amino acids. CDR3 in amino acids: CASSDPGGRFEQPQHF. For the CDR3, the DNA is TGTGCCAGTAGTGACCCGGGGGGGAGGTTTGAGCAGCCCCAGCATTTT.

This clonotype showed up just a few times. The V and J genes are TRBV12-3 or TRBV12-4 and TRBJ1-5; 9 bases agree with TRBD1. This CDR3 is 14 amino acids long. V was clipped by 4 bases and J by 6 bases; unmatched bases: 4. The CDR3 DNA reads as TGTGCCAGCAGTTCGGAGACAGGGGGTCAGCCCCAGCATTTT. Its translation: CASSSETGGQPQHF.

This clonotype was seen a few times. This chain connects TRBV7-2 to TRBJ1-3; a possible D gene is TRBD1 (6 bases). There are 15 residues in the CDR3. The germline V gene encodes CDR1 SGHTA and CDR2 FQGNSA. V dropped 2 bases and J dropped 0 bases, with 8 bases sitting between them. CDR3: CASSLTGISGNTIYF. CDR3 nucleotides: TGTGCCAGCAGCTTAACAGGGATCTCTGGAAACACCATATATTTT.

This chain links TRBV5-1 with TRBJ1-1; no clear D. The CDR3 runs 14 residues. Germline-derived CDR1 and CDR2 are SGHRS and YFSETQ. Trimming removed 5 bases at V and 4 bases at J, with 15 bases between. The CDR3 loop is CASRDEVGFTEAFF. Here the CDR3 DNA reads TGCGCCAGCAGGGATGAGGTTGGATTCACTGAAGCTTTCTTT.

CDR3 sequence reads: CASSDPSGSAEQYF. CDR3 in DNA: TGTGCCAGCAGTGACCCTAGCGGGAGCGCCGAGCAGTACTTC. The J gene is TRBJ2-7, the V gene TRBV25-1; 10 nucleotides align to TRBD2. Germline V gene sequence: CDR1 MGHDK, CDR2 SYGVNS. This CDR3 is 14 amino acids long. Unmatched junction bases numbered 5, after V lost 3 bases and J lost 6 bases.

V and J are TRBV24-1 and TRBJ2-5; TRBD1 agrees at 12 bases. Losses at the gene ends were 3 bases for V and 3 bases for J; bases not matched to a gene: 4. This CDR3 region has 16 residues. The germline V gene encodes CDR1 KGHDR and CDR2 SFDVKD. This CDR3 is CATSDGTGGAEETQYF. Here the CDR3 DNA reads TGTGCCACCAGTGATGGGACAGGGGGCGCGGAAGAGACCCAGTACTTC.

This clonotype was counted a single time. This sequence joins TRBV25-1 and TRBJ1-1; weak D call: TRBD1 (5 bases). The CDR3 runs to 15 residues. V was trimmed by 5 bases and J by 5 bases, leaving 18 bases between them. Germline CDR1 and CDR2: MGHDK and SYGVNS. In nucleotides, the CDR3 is TGTGCCAGCAGTTCTTCATCGGTGGGGACGACTGAAGCTTTCTTT. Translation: CASSSSSVGTTEAFF.

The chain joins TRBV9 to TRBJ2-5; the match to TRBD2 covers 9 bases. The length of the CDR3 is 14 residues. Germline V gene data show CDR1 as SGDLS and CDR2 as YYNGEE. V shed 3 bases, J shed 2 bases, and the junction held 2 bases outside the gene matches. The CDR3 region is CASSGSGSQETQYF. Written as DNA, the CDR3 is TGTGCCAGCAGCGGTAGCGGGAGTCAAGAGACCCAGTACTTC.

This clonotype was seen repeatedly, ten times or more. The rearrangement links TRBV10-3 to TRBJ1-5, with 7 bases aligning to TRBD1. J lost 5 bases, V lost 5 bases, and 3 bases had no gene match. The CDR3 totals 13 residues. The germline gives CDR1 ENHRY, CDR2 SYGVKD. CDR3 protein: CAISQGGDQPQHF. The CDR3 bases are TGTGCCATCAGTCAGGGGGGGGATCAGCCCCAGCATTTT.

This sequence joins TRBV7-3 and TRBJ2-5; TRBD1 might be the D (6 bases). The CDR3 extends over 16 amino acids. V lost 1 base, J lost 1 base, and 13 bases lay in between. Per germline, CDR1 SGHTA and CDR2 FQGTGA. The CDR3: CASSLRPTGIQETQYF. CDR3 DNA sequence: TGTGCCAGCAGCTTAAGGCCAACAGGGATCCAAGAGACCCAGTACTTC.

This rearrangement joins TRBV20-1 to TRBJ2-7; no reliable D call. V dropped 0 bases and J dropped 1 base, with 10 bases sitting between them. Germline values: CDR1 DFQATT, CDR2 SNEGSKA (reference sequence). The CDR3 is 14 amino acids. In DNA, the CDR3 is TGCAGTGCTAGAGATTACGACGTTTCCTACGAGCAGTACTTC. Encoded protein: CSARDYDVSYEQYF.